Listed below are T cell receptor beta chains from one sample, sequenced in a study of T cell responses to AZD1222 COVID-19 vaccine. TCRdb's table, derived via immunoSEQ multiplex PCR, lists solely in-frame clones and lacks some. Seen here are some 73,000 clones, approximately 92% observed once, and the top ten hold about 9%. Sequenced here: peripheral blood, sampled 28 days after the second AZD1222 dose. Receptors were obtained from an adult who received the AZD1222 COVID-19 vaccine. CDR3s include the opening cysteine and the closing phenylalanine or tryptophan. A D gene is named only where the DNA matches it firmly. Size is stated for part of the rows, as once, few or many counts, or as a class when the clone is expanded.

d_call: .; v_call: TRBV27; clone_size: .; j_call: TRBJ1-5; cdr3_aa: CASSHGGRINQPQHF; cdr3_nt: TGTGCCAGCAGTCATGGGGGTAGGATCAATCAGCCCCAGCATTTT
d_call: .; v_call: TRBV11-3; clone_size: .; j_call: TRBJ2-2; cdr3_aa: CASSPAVGAGELFF; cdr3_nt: TGTGCCAGCAGCCCGGCGGTGGGGGCCGGGGAGCTGTTTTTT
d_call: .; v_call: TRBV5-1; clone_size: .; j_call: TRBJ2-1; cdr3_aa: CASSLGLLNEQFF; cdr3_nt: TGCGCCAGCAGCTTGGGACTGCTCAATGAGCAGTTCTTC
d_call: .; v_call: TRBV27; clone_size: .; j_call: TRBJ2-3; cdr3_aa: CASTQIQGLGTDTQYF; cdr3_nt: TGTGCCAGTACGCAAATCCAGGGGCTCGGCACAGATACGCAGTATTTT
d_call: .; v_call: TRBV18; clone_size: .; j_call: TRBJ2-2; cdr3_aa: CASSLGTTSTGELFF; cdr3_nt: TGTGCCAGCTCATTAGGGACAACTTCCACCGGGGAGCTGTTTTTT
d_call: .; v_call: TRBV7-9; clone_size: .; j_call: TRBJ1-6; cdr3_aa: CASSKQGSNSPLHF; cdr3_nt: TGTGCCAGCAGCAAGCAGGGGTCCAATTCACCCCTCCACTTT
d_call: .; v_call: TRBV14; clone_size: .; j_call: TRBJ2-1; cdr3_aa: CASSFTGYEQFF; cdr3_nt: TGTGCCAGCAGCTTCACAGGCTATGAGCAGTTCTTC
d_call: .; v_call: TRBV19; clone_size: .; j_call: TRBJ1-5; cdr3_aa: CASRVNRVDNQPQHF; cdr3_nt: TGTGCCAGTAGGGTAAACAGGGTAGACAATCAGCCCCAGCATTTT
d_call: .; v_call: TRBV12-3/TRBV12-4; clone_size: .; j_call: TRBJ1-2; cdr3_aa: CASSLEELYGYTF; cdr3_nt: TGTGCCAGCAGTTTAGAGGAGCTCTATGGCTACACCTTC
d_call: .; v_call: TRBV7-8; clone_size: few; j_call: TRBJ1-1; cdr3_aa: CASSLRSPESTEAFF; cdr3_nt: TGTGCCAGCAGCTTAAGATCCCCAGAGAGCACTGAAGCTTTCTTT
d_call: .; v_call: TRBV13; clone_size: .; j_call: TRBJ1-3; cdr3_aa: CASTRWGGSGNTIYF; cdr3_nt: TGTGCCAGCACCCGGTGGGGCGGCTCTGGAAACACCATATATTTT
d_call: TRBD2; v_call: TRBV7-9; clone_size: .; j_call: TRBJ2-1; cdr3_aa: CASSLVGISGTYNEQFF; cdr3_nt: TGTGCCAGCAGCTTAGTCGGCATTAGCGGGACCTACAATGAGCAGTTCTTC
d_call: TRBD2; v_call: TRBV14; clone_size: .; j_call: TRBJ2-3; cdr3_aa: CASSLTAGRAQYF; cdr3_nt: TGTGCCAGCAGCCTCACAGCGGGGCGGGCGCAGTATTTT
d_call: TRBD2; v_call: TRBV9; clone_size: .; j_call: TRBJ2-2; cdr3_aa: CASSVASGGAGELFF; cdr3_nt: TGTGCCAGCAGCGTAGCTAGCGGGGGGGCCGGGGAGCTGTTTTTT
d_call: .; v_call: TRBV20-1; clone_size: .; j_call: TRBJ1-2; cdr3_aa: CSLGGYTF; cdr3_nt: TGCAGTTTGGGGGGCTACACCTTC
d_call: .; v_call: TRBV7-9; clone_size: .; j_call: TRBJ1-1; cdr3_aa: CASSLINTEAFF; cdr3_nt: TGTGCCAGCAGCTTAATCAACACTGAAGCTTTCTTT
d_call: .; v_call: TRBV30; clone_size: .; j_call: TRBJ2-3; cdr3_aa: CAWSLPGQSTDTQYF; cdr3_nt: TGTGCCTGGAGTTTGCCCGGACAGAGCACAGATACGCAGTATTTT
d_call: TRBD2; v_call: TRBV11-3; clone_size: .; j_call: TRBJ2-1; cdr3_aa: CASSFKSGGHYEQFF; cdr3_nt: TGTGCCAGCAGCTTTAAAAGCGGGGGGCACTATGAGCAGTTCTTC
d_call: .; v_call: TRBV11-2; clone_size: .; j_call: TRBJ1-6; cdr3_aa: CASSLEAVSPLHF; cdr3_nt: TGTGCCAGCAGCTTAGAGGCGGTTTCACCCCTCCACTTT
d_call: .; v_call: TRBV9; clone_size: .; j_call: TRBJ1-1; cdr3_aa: CASSVRQERAEAFF; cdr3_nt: TGTGCCAGCAGCGTACGTCAGGAAAGGGCTGAAGCTTTCTTT
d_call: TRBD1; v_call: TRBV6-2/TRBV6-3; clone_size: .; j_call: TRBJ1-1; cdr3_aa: CASSATGGNTEAFF; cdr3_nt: TGTGCCAGCAGTGCGACAGGGGGGAACACTGAAGCTTTCTTT
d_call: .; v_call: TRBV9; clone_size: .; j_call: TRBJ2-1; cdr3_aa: CASTSSYNEQFF; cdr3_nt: TGTGCCAGCACCAGCTCCTACAATGAGCAGTTCTTC
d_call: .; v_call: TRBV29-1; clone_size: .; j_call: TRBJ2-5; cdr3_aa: CSARDGRETQYF; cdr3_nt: TGCAGCGCTAGGGACGGTAGGGAGACCCAGTACTTC
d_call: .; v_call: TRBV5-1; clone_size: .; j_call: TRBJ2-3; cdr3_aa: CASSTTVGADTQYF; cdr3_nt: TGCGCCAGCAGTACGACCGTAGGCGCAGATACGCAGTATTTT
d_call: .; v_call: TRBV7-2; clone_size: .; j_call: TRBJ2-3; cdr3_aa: CASSSSRGFTDTQYF; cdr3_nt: TGTGCCAGCAGCTCCTCTAGGGGTTTCACAGATACGCAGTATTTT
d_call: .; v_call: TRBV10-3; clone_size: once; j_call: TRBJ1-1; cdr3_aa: CAISEDRGPGTEAFF; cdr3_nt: TGTGCCATCAGTGAGGATAGGGGACCGGGCACTGAAGCTTTCTTT
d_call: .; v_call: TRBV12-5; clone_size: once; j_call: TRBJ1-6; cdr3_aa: CASGLAVTGLSSYNSPLHF; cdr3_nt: TGTGCTAGTGGTTTGGCCGTCACAGGGCTCTCCTCCTATAATTCACCCCTCCACTTT
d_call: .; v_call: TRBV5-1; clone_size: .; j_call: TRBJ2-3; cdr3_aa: CASSPAGSTDTQYF; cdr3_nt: TGCGCCAGCAGCCCCGCAGGGAGCACAGATACGCAGTATTTT
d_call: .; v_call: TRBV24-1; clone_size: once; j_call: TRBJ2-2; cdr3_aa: CATSDPRKTGELFF; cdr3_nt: TGTGCCACCAGTGATCCACGGAAGACCGGGGAGCTGTTTTTT
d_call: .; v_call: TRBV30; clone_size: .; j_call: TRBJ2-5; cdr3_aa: CASLGGGRETQYF; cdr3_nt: TGTGCTTCTCTAGGGGGGGGGCGAGAGACCCAGTACTTC
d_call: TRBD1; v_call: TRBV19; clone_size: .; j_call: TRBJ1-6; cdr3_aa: CASSIKGQGMSPLHF; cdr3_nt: TGTGCCAGTAGTATAAAGGGACAGGGTATGTCACCCCTCCACTTT
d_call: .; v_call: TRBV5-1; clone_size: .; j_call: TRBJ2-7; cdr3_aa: CASSLDGRYEQYF; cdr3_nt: TGCGCCAGCAGCTTGGACGGGCGCTACGAGCAGTACTTC
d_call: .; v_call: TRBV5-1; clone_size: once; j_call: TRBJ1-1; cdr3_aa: CASSLWMNTEAFF; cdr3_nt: TGCGCCAGCAGCTTGTGGATGAACACTGAAGCTTTCTTT
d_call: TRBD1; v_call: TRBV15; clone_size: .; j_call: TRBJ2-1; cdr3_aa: CATSRDFGTGKDNEQFF; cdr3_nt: TGTGCCACCAGCAGAGATTTCGGGACAGGTAAAGACAATGAGCAGTTCTTC
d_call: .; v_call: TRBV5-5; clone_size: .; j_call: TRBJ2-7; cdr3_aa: CASSLSGQFHEQYF; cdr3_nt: TGTGCCAGCAGCTTGTCGGGCCAGTTCCACGAGCAGTACTTC
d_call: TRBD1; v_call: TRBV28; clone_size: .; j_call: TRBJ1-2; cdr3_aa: CASSLKGGQDDGYTF; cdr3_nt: TGTGCCAGCAGTTTAAAGGGTGGACAGGATGATGGCTACACCTTC